This T cell receptor beta chain was profiled in a study of cytomegalovirus exposure and HLA in healthy donors. Turning to this clone: Its antigen remains unidentified.

Whole-study findings and limits: Published work reported that the classifier diagnosed cytomegalovirus status with high specificity and sensitivity. Earlier results showed most TCR beta V segments being productive about 87% or about 30% of the time. Information on immune exposure was restricted to one variable (CMV serostatus).

The CDR3 contains 14 residues. CDR1 and CDR2 from the germline V gene are MNHEY and SMNVEV (reference sequence). V lost 6 bases, J lost 2 bases, and 6 bases stayed unmatched. Donors were ostensibly healthy at sampling, although undocumented immune exposures were probable. Vbeta (60) and Jbeta (13) primers were used in the PCR. The data were produced by immunoSEQ multiplex PCR, yet TCRdb's version contains in-frame clones alone and is incomplete. Here the sample spans roughly 99,000 clones, about four fifths being singletons. This TCR was sampled from a man aged 30 to 45 in good health and CMV-seropositive. V is TRBV27 and J is TRBJ1-2, with 7 bases identical to TRBD1. Sequencing input: PBMCs. The CDR3 DNA is TGTGCCAGCAGCCCTCCACAGGGGAACTATGGCTACACCTTC. It is translated as CASSPPQGNYGYTF.